The 22 T cell receptor beta chains given below trace back to one sample, sequenced in a study of regulatory T cells in long-lasting Graves disease. Noted time point: persistent/refractory GD, antithyroid drugs over 5 years with positive TRAb. PBMC RNA served as the TCR library source. Researchers made TCR beta libraries by using iRepertoire HTBI primers and running Arm-PCR on CDR3 regions. MiXCR, run by TCRdb on the multiplex PCR reads, gives a single entry per CDR3 protein. The sample lists around 500,000 distinct CDR3 sequences; roughly 20% were seen once. Sequencing was performed on peripheral blood mononuclear cells (PBMCs), taken when the disease was refractory, from a patient treated with antithyroid drugs. These TCRs come from a female donor with Graves disease.

Ten or more counts support this clonotype. The chain recombines TRBV20-1 with TRBJ1-1; D is uncertain. The V end lost 3 bases, the J end lost 4 bases, and 12 bases lay between the germline ends. The CDR3 totals 13 residues. The germline V gene encodes CDR1 DFQATT and CDR2 SNEGSKA (reference sequence). The CDR3 sequence is CSASGFRGTEAFF. The CDR3 coding sequence is TGCAGTGCTAGTGGGTTTCGGGGCACTGAAGCTTTCTTT.

A word on this clonotype: This sequence is one base from a far larger clone and is likely a read error. The chain couples TRBV12-3 or TRBV12-4 to TRBJ2-5, with TRBD1 matching over 8 bases. The junction had 7 bases not matched to a gene; V was cut back by 5 bases and J by 5 bases. There are 14 residues in the CDR3. CDR3 residues: CASSRGQGGETQYF. The DNA for the CDR3 is TGTGCCAGCAGTCGCGGACAGGGCGGGGAGACCCAGTACTTC.

This clonotype was detected only a few times. The rearrangement uses TRBV5-6 and TRBJ2-7; D is unresolved. The CDR3 spans 13 residues. Germline V gives CDR1 SGHDT, CDR2 YYEEEE. Trimming removed 0 bases at V and 7 bases at J, with 11 bases between. CDR3 amino acids: CASSLGGRWEQYF. The CDR3 region has the DNA TGTGCCAGCAGCTTGGGAGGACGGTGGGAGCAGTACTTC.

This clonotype was seen ten or more times. The rearrangement joins TRBV6-1 to TRBJ2-2, with 10 bases fitting TRBD2. Germline V gene sequence: CDR1 MNHNS, CDR2 SASEGT. Trimming removed 6 bases from V and 2 bases from J; junction bases left unmatched: 6. The CDR3 is made up of 16 amino acids. CDR3 coding DNA: TGTGCCAGCAGGGAAATAGCGGGAGGAAACACCGGGGAGCTGTTTTTT. Amino acids: CASREIAGGNTGELFF.

In this sample, this clonotype turned up many times. The V and J genes are TRBV20-1 and TRBJ2-5, with a tentative D call TRBD1 (6 bases). The CDR3 totals 15 residues. Deletions cut 0 bases from V and 2 bases from J, with 13 bases between. Germline V lookup: CDR1 DFQATT, CDR2 SNEGSKA (reference sequence). The CDR3 here is CSARDIGGWQETQYF. CDR3 nucleotides: TGCAGTGCTAGAGATATAGGGGGATGGCAAGAGACCCAGTACTTC.

This chain uses TRBV4-1 with TRBJ2-7; a possible D gene is TRBD1 (6 bases). Trimming left V 3 bases short and J 3 bases short, with 12 bases between. The CDR3 consists of 14 residues. The germline V gene encodes CDR1 MGHRA and CDR2 YSYEKL. CDR3: CASSHGGQFYEQYF. CDR3 bases: TGCGCCAGCAGCCATGGCGGACAGTTCTACGAGCAGTACTTC.

This clonotype was seen many times. V is TRBV6-1 and J is TRBJ1-2; 8 nucleotides align to TRBD1. Germline CDR1 is MNHNS and CDR2 is SASEGT. The V segment lost 7 bases and the J segment 3 bases; nucleotides outside the gene matches: 7. The CDR3 has 14 amino acids. The CDR3 bases are TGTGCCAGCAACAAACAGGGGGGTCACTATGGCTACACCTTC. Translated: CASNKQGGHYGYTF.

This clonotype was seen a few times. The chain joins TRBV4-1 to TRBJ1-5, with D maybe TRBD1 (5 bases). The CDR3 consists of 17 residues. Germline V lookup: CDR1 MGHRA, CDR2 YSYEKL. V lost 0 bases and J lost 0, with 12 bases in between. As DNA, the CDR3 is TGCGCCAGCAGCCAAGATCCAGGGCTCGGTAGCAATCAGCCCCAGCATTTT. It specifies CASSQDPGLGSNQPQHF.

This clonotype came up many times. This rearrangement joins TRBV6-5 to TRBJ2-7; tentative D call: TRBD1 (7 bases). Germline CDR1 MNHEY, CDR2 SVGAGI. This CDR3 spans 19 amino acids. Deletions cut 0 bases from V and 6 bases from J, with 27 bases between. DNA of the CDR3: TGTGCCAGCAGTTACTCTTTCGGGAGTTCGGAAACGAGGGGGCCCGAGCAGTACTTC. The encoded protein is CASSYSFGSSETRGPEQYF.

This clonotype has a handful of counts. CDR3: CSVERGTRAETQYF. The CDR3 nucleotides are TGCAGCGTTGAACGGGGAACTAGGGCGGAGACCCAGTACTTC. This sequence joins TRBV29-1 and TRBJ2-5; a possible D gene is TRBD2 (5 bases). V lost 2 bases, J lost 5 bases, and 15 bases lay in between. This CDR3 comprises 14 residues. Germline lookup yields CDR1 SQVTM and CDR2 ANQGSEA.

The chain recombines TRBV4-1 with TRBJ1-2; D unclear. The CDR3 loop spans 17 amino acids. Germline CDR1 reads MGHRA; CDR2 reads YSYEKL. The ends were cut back, 3 bases at V and 2 bases at J, with 19 bases in the middle. CDR3 DNA sequence: TGCGCCAGCAGCCAGACGGGCGTCAGAGCTGAAAACTATGGCTACACCTTC. Residues: CASSQTGVRAENYGYTF.

At least ten counts were recorded for this clonotype. The chain employs TRBV28 and TRBJ1-5; 7 bases match TRBD1. Germline values: CDR1 MDHEN, CDR2 SYDVKM. The junction had 9 bases not matched to a gene; V was cut back by 6 bases and J by 1 base. This CDR3 spans 16 amino acids. The CDR3, as DNA: TGTGCCAGCAGGGTACAGGGGAGGCTAAGCAATCAGCCCCAGCATTTT. This sequence encodes CASRVQGRLSNQPQHF.

This clonotype has at least ten counts. V usage is TRBV7-2 and J usage is TRBJ2-7; TRBD2 aligns across 9 bases. V shed 5 bases and J 0 bases; nucleotides not matched to a gene: 8. This CDR3 has 16 residues. From germline, CDR1 is SGHTA and CDR2 FQGNSA. The CDR3 nucleotides read TGTGCCAGCAGCCCCGCGACTAGCGGCATCTCCTACGAGCAGTACTTC. Its translation is CASSPATSGISYEQYF.

The chain is built from TRBV10-3 and TRBJ2-7; TRBD2 matches 8 bases. V gave up 6 bases and J gave up 0 bases; unmatched junction bases: 10. The CDR3 consists of 16 residues. Germline-derived CDR1 and CDR2 are ENHRY and SYGVKD. CDR3 bases: TGTGCCATCAGCCGCCGGCGGCGGGAGGACTCCTACGAGCAGTACTTC. This encodes CAISRRRREDSYEQYF.

There are a few counts of this clonotype. A much larger clone differs from this one at a single base, so this may be a read error. This rearrangement joins TRBV5-5 to TRBJ2-2, with 7 positions matching TRBD1. Germline V gene sequence: CDR1 SGHKS, CDR2 YYEKEE (reference sequence). The CDR3 is made up of 13 amino acids. Losses at the gene ends were 5 bases for V and 4 bases for J; bases not matched to a gene: 2. Here the CDR3 reads CASSWDSTGELFF. As DNA, the CDR3 is TGTGCCAGCAGTTGGGACAGCACCGGGGAGCTGTTTTTT.

This clonotype was seen a few times. The rearrangement links TRBV20-1 to TRBJ1-2; weak D call: TRBD1 (6 bases). The CDR3 runs to 11 residues. Germline loops: CDR1 DFQATT, CDR2 SNEGSKA (reference sequence). V was shortened by 0 bases and J by 12 bases, with 11 bases between the two germline ends. DNA of the CDR3: TGCAGTGCTAGAGATCTGGGGGCCGACACCTTC. As protein: CSARDLGADTF.

In the case of this clonotype: Just one base apart from a much larger clone, this may be a read error. The rearrangement uses TRBV6-4 and TRBJ1-1; a possible D gene is TRBD1 (5 bases). CDR1 is MRHNA, CDR2 SNTAGT, per germline. This CDR3 comprises 15 residues. Here the CDR3 DNA reads TGTGCCAGCAGTGACCTTCCGTTGATGGACACTGTAGCTTTCTTT. It yields the protein CASSDLPLMDTVAFF.

This clonotype was picked up a small number of times. V and J are TRBV28 and TRBJ1-5; D gene uncertain. Per the germline V gene, CDR1 is MDHEN and CDR2 is SYDVKM. V lost 5 bases and J lost 4, with 15 bases in between. CDR3 length: 15 residues. CDR3 in amino acids: CASSPNGGINQPQHF. The CDR3 bases are TGTGCCAGCAGTCCCAATGGAGGGATAAATCAGCCCCAGCATTTT.

The chain links TRBV7-2 to TRBJ2-2, with a possible D match to TRBD2 (6 bases). The CDR3 spans 14 residues. With 5 bases removed from V and 7 bases from J, the gap between germline ends came to 14 bases. CDR1 and CDR2 from the germline V gene are SGHTA and FQGNSA. CDR3 DNA sequence: TGTGCCAGCAGCCCGGGGTCCGGGGGCGGGGAGCTGTTTTTT. Its translation: CASSPGSGGGELFF.

This chain uses TRBV28 with TRBJ2-7, with D perhaps matching TRBD2 (6 bases). The length of the CDR3 is 15 residues. From germline, CDR1 is MDHEN and CDR2 SYDVKM. V was pared by 8 bases and J by 5 bases, with 22 bases between. CDR3 amino acids: CASAPSFGGSHEQYF. CDR3 sequence (DNA): TGTGCCAGCGCCCCTTCGTTTGGAGGGTCGCACGAGCAGTACTTC.

In its sample, this clonotype was seen a few times. Its ends do not fully match the called genes, so a read error is possible. V usage is TRBV7-3 and J usage is TRBJ2-5; no definite D call. The germline gives CDR1 SGHTA, CDR2 FQGTGA. The length of the CDR3 is 14 residues. The CDR3 sequence is CASSLSGVKEAQYF. The CDR3 region has the DNA TGTGCCAGCAGCTTATCCGGAGTAAAAGAGGCCCAGTACTTC.

This clonotype came up once. The rearrangement joins TRBV28 to TRBJ2-6; D unresolved. The V and J ends lost 3 bases and 0 bases respectively, with 6 bases between them. CDR1 and CDR2 from the germline V gene are MDHEN and SYDVKM. This CDR3 contains 15 residues. CDR3 in amino acids: CASSFPASGANVLTF. CDR3 in DNA: TGTGCCAGCAGTTTCCCGGCCTCTGGGGCCAACGTCCTGACTTTC.